This TCR beta chain was profiled in a study of OX40 agonist ivuxolimab in advanced cancers. Whole-study context: Hepatocellular carcinoma, melanoma, renal cell or head and neck cancer occurred in dose-escalation patients. Males comprised 70% to 90% of the group, whose mean age was approximately 60 years (range 23 to 79).

The sampling schedule covered blood at baseline, cycle 4 day 1, and cycle 7 day 1. TCRdb's table, derived via immunoSEQ multiplex PCR, lists solely in-frame clones and lacks some. The data contain about 7,700 clones, roughly 85% of them singletons. The sample in question was CD4+ or CD8+ T cells sorted from blood, obtained in a trial of the OX40 agonist ivuxolimab. This TCR derives from an adult with an advanced solid tumor such as melanoma, head and neck, liver or kidney cancer.

The CDR3 DNA reads TGTGCCAGCAGTTTTAGAAGGGGGCCAGAGACCCAGTACTTC. The encoded protein is CASSFRRGPETQYF. The V call is TRBV28, the J call TRBJ2-5; TRBD1 matches 7 bases. Germline lookup yields CDR1 MDHEN and CDR2 SYDVKM. Trimming cost V 3 bases and J 4 bases; bases outside gene matches: 5. The CDR3 length is 14 residues.